This T cell receptor (beta chain) appears in the sequencing data of a study of blood T cell repertoires in COVID-19. Study-level information: COVID-19 samples, acute and convalescent, were from the United States, Italy and Spain. In each case, the material was cDNA or gDNA derived from T cells, B-cell-depleted T cells, or PBMCs.

Between the trimmed V and J ends, which lost 2 bases and 3 bases, there was a span of 7 bases. Germline V gene data show CDR1 as KGHSH and CDR2 as LQKENI. The CDR3 is made up of 13 amino acids. In the source study's methods: The authors estimated nucleated cell counts from reference gene primer amplification. The method was immunoSEQ multiplex PCR; TCRdb's version includes in-frame clones alone and lacks a portion of them. V and J calls and clone size are as listed in that table; D and trimming were resolved from the DNA. The repertoire includes over 150,000 clones, about 79% of them detected once, and less than 15% sits in the top ten.

The V call is TRBV18, the J call TRBJ2-5; D call uncertain. The TCR originated in a human donor in a cohort sampled during active COVID-19. What was sequenced was peripheral blood. Here the CDR3 DNA reads TGTGCCAGCTCACCATTGGCTGAAGAGACCCAGTACTTC. This translates into CASSPLAEETQYF.